Presented here are 20 T cell receptor beta chains from one specimen sequenced in a study of CD8+CD57+ T cells in acquired aplastic anemia. Genomic DNA served as template for TCR beta VDJ and CDR3 profiling. TCRdb fed the reads into MiXCR, producing one record per CDR3 protein. The repertoire has 100,000 to 150,000 distinct CDR3 sequences, 48% of them found once; the top ten carry around 2.5%. The sequencing input was sorted CD4+, CD8+, or CD8+CD57+ T cells (not recorded which) from PBMCs. The receptors shown here come from a human donor in good health, serving as a control.

This clonotype was found many times. The genes are TRBV9 and TRBJ2-3; no definite D call. The V and J ends lost 0 bases and 4 bases respectively, with 12 bases between them. CDR1 SGDLS and CDR2 YYNGEE come from the germline V gene. CDR3 size: 15 residues. CDR3 protein: CASSVEGYRADTQYF. In DNA form, the CDR3 reads TGTGCCAGCAGCGTAGAGGGTTATCGCGCAGATACGCAGTATTTT.

Remarks on this clonotype: This is likely a read error, given that the CDR3 carries no conserved phenylalanine or tryptophan at its end. The V and J genes are TRBV5-1 and TRBJ2-7; TRBD1 matches 8 bases. The CDR3 runs to 15 residues. CDR1 is SGHRS, CDR2 YFSETQ, per germline. The V segment lost 2 bases and the J segment 5 bases; nucleotides outside the gene matches: 9. The CDR3: CASSLGRGLLNEQYI. CDR3 nucleotide sequence: TGCGCCAGCAGCTTAGGCAGGGGGCTGTTGAACGAGCAGTACATC.

This chain joins TRBV7-2 and TRBJ2-7; 8 nucleotides line up with TRBD1. The CDR3 has 14 amino acids. V lost 5 bases and J lost 4; bases outside the gene matches: 7. CDR1 and CDR2 from the germline V gene are SGHTA and FQGNSA. CDR3 region: CASSGRTGRYEQYF. CDR3 coding DNA: TGTGCCAGCAGCGGACGGACAGGGCGGTACGAGCAGTACTTC.

This clonotype was seen ten or more times. V is TRBV10-3 and J is TRBJ2-3; 9 bases are shared with TRBD2. Losses at the gene ends were 4 bases for V and 0 bases for J; bases not matched to a gene: 8. CDR3 length: 17 amino acids. Per the germline V gene, CDR1 is ENHRY and CDR2 is SYGVKD. CDR3 amino acids: CAISGAGGSSSTDTQYF. The CDR3 nucleotides read TGTGCCATCAGTGGGGCGGGGGGGAGTTCGAGCACAGATACGCAGTATTTT.

This clonotype was recorded once. This rearrangement joins TRBV20-1 to TRBJ2-1; 7 nucleotides match TRBD1. The trim removed 7 bases at V and 0 bases at J, leaving 15 bases unmatched. The CDR3 is 17 residues long. The V gene's germline CDR1 is DFQATT and CDR2 SNEGSKA (reference sequence). In nucleotides, the CDR3 is TGCAGTGTAAGGCAGCTGGTGTGGGACAGCTCCTACAATGAGCAGTTCTTC. Encoded protein: CSVRQLVWDSSYNEQFF.

The chain has TRBV29-1 and TRBJ2-3; no definite D call. The length of the CDR3 is 13 residues. CDR1 and CDR2 (germline): SQVTM, ANQGSEA. Trimming removed 5 bases at V and 2 bases at J, with 11 bases between. The CDR3 sequence: CSVTGPHTDTQYF. The CDR3 nucleotides read TGCAGCGTTACCGGGCCCCACACAGATACGCAGTATTTT.

The genes are TRBV11-2 and TRBJ1-2, with a possible D match to TRBD1 (6 bases). V was pared by 4 bases and J by 3 bases, with 15 bases between. The length of the CDR3 is 15 residues. From germline, CDR1 is SGHAT and CDR2 FQNNGV. In DNA form, the CDR3 reads TGTGCCAGCAGCTCCCTACAGGGAAGGGACTATGGCTACACCTTC. This encodes CASSSLQGRDYGYTF.

With respect to this clonotype: A much larger clone differs by one base, so this may be a read error. This chain links TRBV12-3 or TRBV12-4 with TRBJ2-1; 11 bases are a match to TRBD2. This CDR3 contains 18 residues. In DNA, the CDR3 is TGTGCCAGCAACCCTACTAGCGGGGGACGGACACTTTACAGTGAGCAGTTCTTC. Its protein product is CASNPTSGGRTLYSEQFF.

This chain connects TRBV9 to TRBJ2-2, with no clear D. From germline, CDR1 is SGDLS and CDR2 YYNGEE. The CDR3 totals 11 residues. Trimming took 1 base from V and 6 from J, leaving 1 base between them. CDR3 region: CASSVSGELFF. CDR3 sequence (DNA): TGTGCCAGCAGCGTATCCGGGGAGCTGTTTTTT. Full variable domain (outside the CDR3, taken from reference TRBV9 and TRBJ2-2): DSGVTQTPKHLITATGQRVTLRCSPRSGDLSVYWYQQSLDQGLQFLIQYYNGEERAKGNILERFSAQQFPDLHSELNLSSLELGDSALYFCASSVSGELFFGEGSRLTVL.

This chain connects TRBV20-1 to TRBJ2-1; the D gene is possibly TRBD2 (5 bases). The germline CDR1 and CDR2 sequences are DFQATT and SNEGSKA (reference sequence). The V and J ends lost 3 bases and 7 bases respectively, with 7 bases between them. CDR3 length: 11 residues. CDR3 amino acids: CSASSGNEQFF. The CDR3 nucleotides read TGCAGTGCTAGTTCGGGGAATGAGCAGTTCTTC.

The rearrangement uses TRBV12-3 or TRBV12-4 and TRBJ2-1; D remains ambiguous. The germline V and J ends were trimmed by 8 bases and 2 bases, with 10 bases remaining between them. The CDR3 spans 13 residues. Written as DNA, the CDR3 is TGTGCCAGCGAGGCCAACCCCTACAATGAGCAGTTCTTC. It encodes CASEANPYNEQFF.

V usage is TRBV27 and J usage is TRBJ2-1; TRBD2 matches 8 bases. Trimming at V came to 6 bases and at J to 15 bases, leaving 13 bases not matched to a gene. CDR3 size: 13 residues. The germline gives CDR1 MNHEY, CDR2 SMNVEV (reference sequence). The CDR3 region is CASRTVGGAIPFF. The CDR3 coding sequence is TGTGCCAGCAGGACTGTCGGGGGGGCCATTCCGTTCTTC.

This clonotype was picked up many times. The chain employs TRBV5-5 and TRBJ1-1; no reliable D call. The V gene's germline CDR1 is SGHKS and CDR2 YYEKEE (reference sequence). The ends were cut back, 5 bases at V and 0 bases at J, with 5 bases in the middle. This CDR3 region has 12 residues. In nucleotides, the CDR3 is TGTGCCAGCAGTATACTGAACACTGAAGCTTTCTTT. Its protein product is CASSILNTEAFF. The whole variable domain, filled in from reference TRBV5-5 and TRBJ1-1, reads DAGVTQSPTHLIKTRGQQVTLRCSPISGHKSVSWYQQVLGQGPQFIFQYYEKEERGRGNFPDRFSARQFPNYSSELNVNALLLGDSALYLCASSILNTEAFFGQGTRLTVV.

With regard to this clonotype: One end of the junction is discordant with germline, which a read error may explain. The genes are TRBV9 and TRBJ2-7, with unresolved D. Germline V lookup: CDR1 SGDLS, CDR2 YYNGEE. The CDR3 is 12 amino acids. The CDR3 loop is CATSDNSYEQYF. The DNA for the CDR3 is TGTGCCACCAGCGACAACTCCTACGAGCAGTACTTC.

The chain uses TRBV12-3 or TRBV12-4 and TRBJ2-7, with 10 bases fitting TRBD2. This CDR3 has 16 residues. Trimming cost V 5 bases and J 1 base; bases outside gene matches: 8. The CDR3 loop is CASSLIAGGTSYEQYF. The CDR3 DNA reads as TGTGCCAGCAGTCTAATAGCGGGGGGCACTTCCTACGAGCAGTACTTC.

A single count supports this clonotype. V is TRBV7-2 and J is TRBJ1-3; D gene unclear. The CDR3 is made up of 12 amino acids. Germline V gene data show CDR1 as SGHTA and CDR2 as FQGNSA. V was cut by 5 bases and J by 3 bases, with 5 bases left in between. CDR3 residues: CASSQNGNTIYF. In nucleotides, the CDR3 is TGTGCCAGCAGCCAAAATGGAAACACCATATATTTT.

The chain recombines TRBV15 with TRBJ2-7; tentatively, D is TRBD2 (6 bases). V lost 2 bases and J 0 bases, leaving 11 bases between the germline ends. The CDR3 sequence is 15 residues long. From germline, CDR1 is LNHNV and CDR2 YYDKDF (reference sequence). The CDR3 DNA reads as TGTGCCACCAGCAGACGCCGGGACTCCTCCTACGAGCAGTACTTC. This translates into CATSRRRDSSYEQYF.

The chain uses TRBV7-3 and TRBJ1-1; 9 bases match TRBD1. CDR1 and CDR2 from the germline V gene are SGHTA and FQGTGA. The length of the CDR3 is 14 residues. Trimming cost V 5 bases and J 4 bases; bases outside gene matches: 5. Here the CDR3 DNA reads TGTGCCAGCAGCATCGGACAGGGGTTCACTGAAGCTTTCTTT. It specifies CASSIGQGFTEAFF.

This clonotype was detected ten times or more. Compared with germline, one end of the junction differs, possibly owing to a read error. The chain has TRBV2 and TRBJ2-5; a weak D match, TRBD2 (6 bases). The CDR3 runs 12 residues. Germline loops: CDR1 SNHLY, CDR2 FYNNEI. CDR3: CASNGGQETQYF. CDR3 in DNA: TGTGCTAGCAACGGGGGCCAAGAGACCCAGTACTTC.

Concerning this clonotype: In this CDR3 the conserved last residue, phenylalanine or tryptophan, is missing, so a read error is likely. The chain joins TRBV6-5 to TRBJ2-5, with D unresolved. The CDR3 is 10 residues long. Germline values: CDR1 MNHEY, CDR2 SVGAGI. The CDR3 loop is CASSGEAQYS. CDR3 nucleotide sequence: TGTGCCAGCAGCGGAGAGGCCCAGTACTCC.